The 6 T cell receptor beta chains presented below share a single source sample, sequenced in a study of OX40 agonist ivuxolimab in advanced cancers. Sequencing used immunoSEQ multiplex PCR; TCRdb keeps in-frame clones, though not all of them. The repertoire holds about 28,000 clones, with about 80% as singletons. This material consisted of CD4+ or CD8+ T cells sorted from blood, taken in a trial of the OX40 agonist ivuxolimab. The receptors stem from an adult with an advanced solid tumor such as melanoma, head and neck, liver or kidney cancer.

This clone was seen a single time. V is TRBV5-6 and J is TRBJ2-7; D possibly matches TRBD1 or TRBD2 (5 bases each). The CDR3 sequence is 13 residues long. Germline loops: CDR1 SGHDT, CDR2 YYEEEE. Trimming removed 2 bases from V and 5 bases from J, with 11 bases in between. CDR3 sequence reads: CASSLGTKDEQYF. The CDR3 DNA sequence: TGTGCCAGCAGCTTAGGGACCAAGGACGAGCAGTACTTC.

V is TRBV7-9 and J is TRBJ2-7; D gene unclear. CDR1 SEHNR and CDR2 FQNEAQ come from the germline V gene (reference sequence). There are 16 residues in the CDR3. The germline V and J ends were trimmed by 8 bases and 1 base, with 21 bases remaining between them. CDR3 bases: TGTGCCAGCCGACCAGAAGGCGACAACCCTTCCTACGAGCAGTACTTC. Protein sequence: CASRPEGDNPSYEQYF.

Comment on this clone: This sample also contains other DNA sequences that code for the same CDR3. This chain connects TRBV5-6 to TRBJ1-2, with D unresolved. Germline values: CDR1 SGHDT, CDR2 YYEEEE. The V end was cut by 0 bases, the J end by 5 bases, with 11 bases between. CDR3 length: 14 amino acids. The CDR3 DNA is TGTGCCAGCAGCTTGGGACTCGGGAGTTATGGCTACACCTTC. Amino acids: CASSLGLGSYGYTF.

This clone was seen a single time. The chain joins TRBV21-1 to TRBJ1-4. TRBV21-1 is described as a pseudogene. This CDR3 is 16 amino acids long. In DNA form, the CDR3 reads TGTGCCAGCAGCCCCGCAGGGACGGACGGTGATGAAAAACTGTTTTTT. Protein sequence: CASSPAGTDGDEKLFF.

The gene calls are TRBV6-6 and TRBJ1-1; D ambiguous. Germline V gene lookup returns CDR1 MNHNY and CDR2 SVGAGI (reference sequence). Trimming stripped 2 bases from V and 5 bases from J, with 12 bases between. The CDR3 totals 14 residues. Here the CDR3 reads CASSYPAQGTEAFF. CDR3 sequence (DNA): TGTGCCAGCAGTTACCCTGCTCAAGGAACTGAAGCTTTCTTT.

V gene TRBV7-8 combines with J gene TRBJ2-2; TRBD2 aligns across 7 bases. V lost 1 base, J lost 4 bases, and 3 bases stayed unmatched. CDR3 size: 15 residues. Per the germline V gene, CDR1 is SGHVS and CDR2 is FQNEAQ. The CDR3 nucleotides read TGTGCCAGCAGCTTAGGACTAGCCCGCACCGGGGAGCTGTTTTTT. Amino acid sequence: CASSLGLARTGELFF.